Shown below are 9 T cell receptor beta chains from a single sample sequenced in a study of immune heterogeneity within non-small cell lung tumors. It was with 32 V and 13 J primers that multiplex PCR amplified TCR beta CDR3. Via MiXCR, TCRdb re-called the multiplex PCR reads, giving one row per CDR3 protein. The sample shows fewer than 3,000 distinct CDR3 sequences, roughly 41% of them seen only once. With 600 to 700 ng used per sample, the template was genomic DNA from bulk tumor. Taken during surgery, several biopsies per primary tumor were spaced as far apart as possible within the tumor mass. It was patients with untreated, newly diagnosed non-small cell lung cancer who underwent curative surgery. Sequencing was carried out using lung tumor tissue. The origin of the receptors is a woman aged 45-59 years with non-small cell lung cancer.

This clonotype was seen a few times. This rearrangement joins TRBV3-1 to TRBJ2-5, with TRBD1 as a possible D gene (5 bases). The CDR3 totals 14 residues. Germline CDR1 reads LGHDT; CDR2 reads YNNKEL (reference sequence). Trimming took 5 bases from V and 4 from J, leaving 14 bases between them. This CDR3 reads CASSADPGLETQYF. The CDR3 coding sequence is TGTGCCAGCAGCGCGGATCCAGGGTTAGAGACCCAGTACTTC.

This clonotype occurred a few times. The chain links TRBV30 to TRBJ1-1; maybe TRBD1 (5 bases). The CDR3 consists of 15 residues. Deletions cut 0 bases from V and 1 base from J, with 12 bases between. In germline, CDR1 is GTSNPN, CDR2 SVGIG (reference sequence). CDR3 sequence reads: CAWSVIAGQNTEAFF. The CDR3 DNA reads TGTGCCTGGAGTGTAATTGCTGGACAGAACACTGAAGCTTTCTTT.

By its share, this clonotype is medium-sized. The V gene is TRBV5-8, the J gene TRBJ2-2; D possibly corresponds to TRBD1 (6 bases). CDR1 is SGHTS, CDR2 YDEGEE, per germline. With 4 bases removed from V and 2 bases from J, the gap between germline ends came to 18 bases. The CDR3 sequence is 17 residues long. The CDR3 DNA reads as TGTGCCAGCAGCCCTATTCCCGGGACAAGTAACACCGGGGAGCTGTTTTTT. It codes for CASSPIPGTSNTGELFF.

This chain connects TRBV6-1 to TRBJ2-7, with TRBD1 identical over 8 bases. Germline V gene sequence: CDR1 MNHNS, CDR2 SASEGT. V shed 5 bases, J shed 9 bases, and the junction held 15 bases outside the gene matches. The CDR3 length is 15 residues. Here the CDR3 reads CASSPSRDRWNGQYF. In DNA, the CDR3 is TGTGCCAGCAGTCCATCACGGGACAGGTGGAATGGGCAGTACTTC.

By sample fraction, this clonotype is medium-sized (0.01 to 0.1%). The rearrangement joins TRBV12-5 to TRBJ1-1; D gene ambiguous. The CDR3 is 13 amino acids. V lost 2 bases and J lost 11, with 15 bases in between. Germline CDR1 and CDR2: LGHNT and FRNRAP. Here the CDR3 reads CASGLPPRVWAFF. CDR3 in DNA: TGTGCTAGTGGTTTGCCGCCCCGGGTGTGGGCTTTCTTT.

By its share, this clonotype is medium-sized. The genes are TRBV9 and TRBJ2-5; a weak D match, TRBD1 (5 bases). Trimming took 1 base from V and 4 from J, leaving 14 bases between them. The CDR3 consists of 15 residues. Germline assignment: CDR1 SGDLS and CDR2 YYNGEE. CDR3 amino acids: CASSVQGSPGETQYF. CDR3 sequence (DNA): TGTGCCAGCAGCGTACAGGGTTCCCCGGGAGAGACCCAGTACTTC.

About this clonotype itself: At one of its ends the junction is not consistent with the germline gene, which may arise from a read error. The genes are TRBV7-8 and TRBJ1-4; D call uncertain. In germline, CDR1 is SGHVS, CDR2 FQNEAQ. The CDR3 runs 15 residues. For the CDR3, the DNA is TGTGCCAGAAGCTTCGGTCTTGCAACTAATGAAAAACTGTTTTTT. This encodes CARSFGLATNEKLFF.

The J gene is TRBJ1-3, the V gene TRBV20-1, with 11 bases aligning to TRBD1. V was clipped by 5 bases and J by 2 bases; unmatched bases: 2. Per the germline V gene, CDR1 is DFQATT and CDR2 is SNEGSKA (reference sequence). This CDR3 is built from 14 residues. CDR3 amino acids: CSAGQGATGNTIYF. In DNA, the CDR3 is TGCAGTGCTGGACAGGGGGCGACTGGAAACACCATATATTTT.

The chain uses TRBV7-9 and TRBJ2-5; TRBD1 is a possible D gene (6 bases). CDR1 and CDR2 from the germline V gene are SEHNR and FQNEAQ (reference sequence). Trimming pared 5 bases from V and 0 bases from J, leaving 16 bases between. The CDR3 spans 16 residues. The CDR3 bases are TGTGCCAGCAGCCCTTCCGGGACATGGAACCAAGAGACCCAGTACTTC. As protein: CASSPSGTWNQETQYF.